Presented here are 32 T cell receptor beta chains from one specimen sequenced in a study of T cell responses to AZD1222 COVID-19 vaccine. Clones were read by immunoSEQ multiplex PCR, and TCRdb kept only the in-frame ones, dropping some. Of roughly 150,000 clones listed, 90% to 95% are singletons. Sequenced here: peripheral blood, sampled 28 days after the second AZD1222 dose. The origin of the receptors is an adult who received the AZD1222 COVID-19 vaccine.

This sequence joins TRBV12-3 or TRBV12-4 and TRBJ1-2; D unresolved. This CDR3 region has 13 residues. Trimming cost V 7 bases and J 4 bases, with 13 bases left between them. The CDR3, as DNA: TGTGCCAGCAAGTTTGACACGAGCTATGGCTACACCTTC. It encodes CASKFDTSYGYTF.

V is TRBV4-2 and J is TRBJ2-1; 7 nucleotides align to TRBD1. CDR3 length: 18 residues. J lost 2 bases, V lost 0 bases, and 10 bases had no gene match. Germline values: CDR1 LGHNA, CDR2 YNFKEQ. In DNA form, the CDR3 reads TGTGCCAGCAGCCAAGAAGATACGCCGGGACAGACCTACAATGAGCAGTTCTTC. Protein sequence: CASSQEDTPGQTYNEQFF.

This clone was seen once. V is TRBV10-3 and J is TRBJ2-2, with 7 bases fitting TRBD2. CDR3 size: 16 residues. Losses at the gene ends were 0 bases for V and 2 bases for J; bases not matched to a gene: 3. Germline V gene data show CDR1 as ENHRY and CDR2 as SYGVKD. DNA of the CDR3: TGTGCCATCAGTGAGTCGAGCGGGATTAACACCGGGGAGCTGTTTTTT. This encodes CAISESSGINTGELFF.

The rearrangement links TRBV7-9 to TRBJ1-2; 8 bases agree with TRBD1. CDR3 length equals 16 residues. Per the germline V gene, CDR1 is SEHNR and CDR2 is FQNEAQ (reference sequence). Trimming removed 1 base from V and 4 bases from J; junction bases left unmatched: 8. CDR3 DNA sequence: TGTGCCAGCAGCTTAGGATACCCCACAGGGGGCTATGGCTACACCTTC. Protein: CASSLGYPTGGYGYTF.

The J gene is TRBJ1-5, the V gene TRBV2; D unclear. V lost 6 bases, J lost 6 bases, and 9 bases lay in between. CDR1 is SNHLY and CDR2 is FYNNEI in the germline V gene. The CDR3 sequence is 12 residues long. Here the CDR3 DNA reads TGTGCCAGCAGCCACCCAATTCAGCCCCAGCATTTT. It codes for CASSHPIQPQHF.

This clone was found a few times. The V gene is TRBV19, the J gene TRBJ2-2; weak D call: TRBD1 (6 bases). Per the germline V gene, CDR1 is LNHDA and CDR2 is SQIVND (reference sequence). This CDR3 spans 13 amino acids. V was clipped by 9 bases and J by 7 bases, with 15 bases between them. The CDR3, as DNA: TGTGCCAGCAGGGACACCCTGGTCGGGGAGCTGTTTTTT. Translating gives CASRDTLVGELFF.

The chain carries TRBV30 and TRBJ2-3; 12 bases match TRBD1. V lost 3 bases and J lost 2; bases outside the gene matches: 3. The CDR3 has 15 residues. CDR1 is GTSNPN and CDR2 is SVGIG in the germline V gene (reference sequence). CDR3 loop: CAWSGTGGLTDTQYF. As DNA, the CDR3 is TGTGCCTGGAGCGGGACAGGGGGCCTCACAGATACGCAGTATTTT.

This clone was seen a single time. This chain links TRBV23-1 with TRBJ1-1, with 7 bases matching TRBD1. TRBV23-1 is designated an ORF whose function remains uncertain. Trimming took 4 bases from V and 5 from J; bases not matched to a gene: 10. This CDR3 contains 15 residues. CDR3: CASSRTGEERTEAFF. CDR3 in DNA: TGCGCCAGCAGTCGAACAGGGGAGGAAAGGACTGAAGCTTTCTTT.

V usage is TRBV2 and J usage is TRBJ1-2; D uncertain. The CDR3 length is 13 residues. Trimming took off 1 base at V and 6 bases at J, with 9 bases between the two ends. Germline lookup yields CDR1 SNHLY and CDR2 FYNNEI. This CDR3 is CASSEGRPDGYTF. The DNA for the CDR3 is TGTGCCAGCAGTGAAGGCAGGCCCGATGGCTACACCTTC. The full variable domain, completed using reference TRBV2 and TRBJ1-2, is EPEVTQTPSHQVTQMGQEVILRCVPISNHLYFYWYRQILGQKVEFLVSFYNNEISEKSEIFDDQFSVERPDGSNFTLKIRSTKLEDSAMYFCASSEGRPDGYTFGSGTRLTVV.

J is TRBJ1-6 and V is TRBV10-3; TRBD1 is a possible D gene (5 bases). With 6 bases removed from V and 8 bases from J, the gap between germline ends came to 17 bases. The CDR3 length is 15 residues. Germline V gene sequence: CDR1 ENHRY, CDR2 SYGVKD. The CDR3 is CAIRDTFDPYSPLHF. The CDR3 nucleotides read TGTGCCATCAGGGACACCTTCGACCCCTATTCACCCCTCCACTTT.

This rearrangement joins TRBV7-2 to TRBJ1-1, with 8 bases lining up with TRBD1. With V trimmed by 3 bases and J by 13 bases, 10 bases remained unmatched. The CDR3 runs to 13 residues. CDR1 and CDR2 (germline): SGHTA, FQGNSA. The CDR3 bases are TGTGCCAGCAGCTTGGCAGGGGGCGCGGGTTATTTCTTT. Its translation is CASSLAGGAGYFF. The full variable domain, in which reference TRBV7-2 and TRBJ1-1 provide the parts outside the CDR3, is GAGVSQSPSNKVTEKGKDVELRCDPISGHTALYWYRQSLGQGLEFLIYFQGNSAPDKSGLPSDRFSAERTGGSVSTLTIQRTQQEDSAVYLCASSLAGGAGYFFGQGTRLTVV.

V and J are TRBV27 and TRBJ2-6; D not resolved. This CDR3 is 13 amino acids long. Trimming removed 6 bases from V and 0 bases from J, with 3 bases in between. Looked up from germline, CDR1 is MNHEY and CDR2 is SMNVEV (reference sequence). CDR3 sequence (DNA): TGTGCCAGCAGGTTCTCTGGGGCCAACGTCCTGACTTTC. It yields the protein CASRFSGANVLTF.

The gene calls are TRBV4-1 and TRBJ2-3; TRBD1 matches at 10 bases. This CDR3 is built from 15 residues. J was trimmed by 2 bases and V by 1 base; bases with no gene match: 0. The V gene's germline CDR1 is MGHRA and CDR2 YSYEKL. As DNA, the CDR3 is TGCGCCAGCAGCCAAGGACAGGGGGCCACAGATACGCAGTATTTT. Amino acids: CASSQGQGATDTQYF.

The V and J genes are TRBV12-5 and TRBJ2-7, with 8 bases lining up with TRBD1. The CDR3 runs to 17 residues. The trim removed 7 bases at V and 0 bases at J, leaving 14 bases unmatched. CDR1 LGHNT and CDR2 FRNRAP come from the germline V gene. CDR3 sequence: CASAGDRRNLRSYEQYF. The CDR3 DNA reads TGTGCTAGTGCGGGGGACAGGCGAAACCTACGCTCCTACGAGCAGTACTTC.

The table lists this clone with a count of one. This chain links TRBV5-4 with TRBJ2-7; 8 nucleotides match TRBD2. This CDR3 comprises 16 residues. Germline trimming cut 0 bases from V and 4 bases from J; bases unmatched to any gene: 9. Germline assignment: CDR1 SGHNT and CDR2 YYREEE (reference sequence). As DNA, the CDR3 is TGTGCCAGCAGCTTGGATGCCGGGAGGGCCGGGTACGAGCAGTACTTC. Translated, it gives CASSLDAGRAGYEQYF.

This clone was picked up one time. This chain connects TRBV24-1 to TRBJ1-1; maybe TRBD1 (5 bases). CDR1 KGHDR and CDR2 SFDVKD come from the germline V gene. Trimming shortened V by 1 base and J by 11 bases, and 10 bases separated the two germline ends. CDR3 length equals 12 residues. The CDR3 sequence is CATSDFAGLAFF. The CDR3, as DNA: TGTGCCACCAGTGATTTCGCGGGACTGGCTTTCTTT.

The chain recombines TRBV5-4 with TRBJ2-5; weak D call: TRBD2 (5 bases). From germline, CDR1 is SGHNT and CDR2 YYREEE (reference sequence). The CDR3 extends over 15 amino acids. V was clipped by 4 bases and J by 2 bases, with 15 bases between them. Written as DNA, the CDR3 is TGTGCCAGCAGCCGGAGAGGGCCAGCACAAGAGACCCAGTACTTC. It translates to CASSRRGPAQETQYF.

This clone was picked up one time. The genes are TRBV3-1 (or the pseudogene TRBV3-2) and TRBJ2-7; TRBD2 matches at 13 bases. The CDR3 extends over 15 amino acids. V lost 5 bases, J lost 5 bases, and 6 bases stayed unmatched. Germline lookup yields CDR1 LGHDT and CDR2 YNNKEL (reference sequence). CDR3 sequence reads: CASSAQGLAGNEQYF. Written as DNA, the CDR3 is TGTGCCAGCAGCGCCCAGGGACTAGCGGGAAACGAGCAGTACTTC.

The genes are TRBV2 and TRBJ1-1; 10 positions match TRBD1. Looked up from germline, CDR1 is SNHLY and CDR2 is FYNNEI. Trimming cost V 5 bases and J 5 bases; bases outside gene matches: 14. This CDR3 has 17 residues. The DNA of the CDR3 is TGTGCCAGCAGTAAACCGCCGGGACAGGGGTCTTATACTGAAGCTTTCTTT. Protein sequence: CASSKPPGQGSYTEAFF.

Here the CDR3 reads CASSLKREETQYF. The CDR3 bases are TGTGCCAGCAGCCTTAAGAGGGAAGAGACCCAGTACTTC. This sequence joins TRBV11-2 and TRBJ2-5, with D perhaps matching TRBD2 (5 bases). CDR1 is SGHAT, CDR2 FQNNGV, per germline. The CDR3 is 13 residues long. V was trimmed by 5 bases and J by 3 bases, leaving 10 bases between them.

The chain uses TRBV15 and TRBJ1-1; D may be TRBD1 (6 bases). Germline values: CDR1 LNHNV, CDR2 YYDKDF (reference sequence). The CDR3 totals 16 residues. The ends were cut back, 1 base at V and 6 bases at J, with 18 bases in the middle. The CDR3 region is CATSRVGIGGGSEAFF. CDR3 sequence (DNA): TGTGCCACCAGCAGAGTAGGTATTGGGGGCGGCTCTGAAGCTTTCTTT.

V usage is TRBV12-3 or TRBV12-4 and J usage is TRBJ2-7; D is perhaps TRBD1 or TRBD2 (5 bases each). V lost 6 bases and J lost 6, with 15 bases in between. The length of the CDR3 is 13 residues. CDR3 protein: CASSIKAGGEQYF. DNA of the CDR3: TGTGCCAGCAGCATCAAAGCTGGGGGCGAGCAGTACTTC.

The chain recombines TRBV18 with TRBJ1-1; D call uncertain. The CDR3 is 15 residues long. Germline V gene sequence: CDR1 KGHSH, CDR2 LQKENI. V was shortened by 1 base and J by 3 bases, with 12 bases between the two germline ends. CDR3 DNA: TGTGCCAGCTCACCACGGGGTGGTTCAGACACTGAAGCTTTCTTT. Protein product: CASSPRGGSDTEAFF. Full variable domain (missing parts from reference TRBV18 and TRBJ1-1): NAGVMQNPRHLVRRRGQEARLRCSPMKGHSHVYWYRQLPEEGLKFMVYLQKENIIDESGMPKERFSAEFPKEGPSILRIQQVVRGDSAAYFCASSPRGGSDTEAFFGQGTRLTVV.

The CDR3 DNA is TGTGCCAGCAGCCCCTGGAGGACTAGCGGTTACGAGCAGTACTTC. Translating it yields CASSPWRTSGYEQYF. This sequence joins TRBV6-2 or TRBV6-3 and TRBJ2-7; TRBD2 matches 10 bases. This CDR3 contains 15 residues. CDR1 and CDR2 from the germline V gene are MNHEY and SVGEGT. V lost 6 bases and J lost 4; bases outside the gene matches: 9.

This chain uses TRBV29-1 with TRBJ1-2, with 12 bases fitting TRBD1. Germline V CDR1 and CDR2: SQVTM, ANQGSEA. The CDR3 has 12 residues. J lost 6 bases, V lost 7 bases, and 3 bases had no gene match. The chain's CDR3 is CSGDRGPDGYTF. CDR3 DNA: TGCAGCGGGGACAGGGGGCCCGATGGCTACACCTTC.

This clone was recorded once. The CDR3 sequence: CASNGNNQPQHF. DNA for the CDR3: TGTGCCAGTAATGGGAACAATCAGCCCCAGCATTTT. The chain links TRBV19 to TRBJ1-5; no definite D call. CDR3 size: 12 residues. The germline V gene encodes CDR1 LNHDA and CDR2 SQIVND (reference sequence). The V gene lost 7 bases and the J gene lost 3 bases, with 7 bases spanning the gap.

V is TRBV5-1 and J is TRBJ2-5; 9 bases agree with TRBD2. Germline V lookup: CDR1 SGHRS, CDR2 YFSETQ. The CDR3 spans 16 residues. Trimming took 3 bases from V and 4 from J; bases not matched to a gene: 10. CDR3 sequence (DNA): TGCGCCAGCAGCTGGCCCCAGCGGGGGGCCCGAGAGACCCAGTACTTC. Amino acids: CASSWPQRGARETQYF.

The chain links TRBV7-9 to TRBJ1-2, with TRBD1 as a possible D gene (5 bases). Per the germline V gene, CDR1 is SEHNR and CDR2 is FQNEAQ (reference sequence). The V and J ends lost 1 base and 3 bases respectively, with 21 bases between them. This CDR3 region has 18 residues. The CDR3: CASSLEGCGVGAHYGYTF. The CDR3 nucleotides read TGTGCCAGCAGCTTAGAGGGGTGCGGGGTTGGCGCCCACTATGGCTACACCTTC.

V usage is TRBV6-6 and J usage is TRBJ2-4; tentatively, D is TRBD1 or TRBD2 (5 bases each). Germline loops: CDR1 MNHNY, CDR2 SVGAGI (reference sequence). The CDR3 has 15 amino acids. V was pared by 0 bases and J by 8 bases, with 14 bases between. Written as DNA, the CDR3 is TGTGCCAGCAGTTACTCGGGGCGAAGGGGAGACATTCAGTACTTC. Amino acid sequence: CASSYSGRRGDIQYF.

The chain carries TRBV5-8 and TRBJ1-6; possible D gene TRBD1, 5 bases. This CDR3 is built from 16 residues. CDR1 and CDR2 (germline): SGHTS, YDEGEE. V was cut by 3 bases and J by 4 bases, with 14 bases left in between. CDR3: CASSSYYQGYNSPLHF. CDR3 bases: TGTGCCAGCAGCTCTTATTACCAGGGATATAATTCACCCCTCCACTTT.

V and J are TRBV7-8 and TRBJ2-3; 10 bases are a match to TRBD1. V lost 3 bases, J lost 2 bases, and 8 bases stayed unmatched. This CDR3 region has 17 residues. The germline V gene has CDR1 SGHVS and CDR2 FQNEAQ. The CDR3 sequence is CASSFEDRGRITDTQYF. CDR3 bases: TGTGCCAGCAGCTTCGAAGACAGGGGGCGGATCACAGATACGCAGTATTTT. Full variable domain (rest looked up from reference TRBV7-8 and TRBJ2-3): GAGVSQSPRYKVAKRGQDVALRCDPISGHVSLFWYQQALGQGPEFLTYFQNEAQLDKSGLPSDRFFAERPEGSVSTLKIQRTQQEDSAVYLCASSFEDRGRITDTQYFGPGTRLTVL.

This clone was seen more than once but under ten times. The chain recombines TRBV19 with TRBJ2-2, with TRBD2 matching over 10 bases. Germline V gene data show CDR1 as LNHDA and CDR2 as SQIVND (reference sequence). The V and J ends lost 9 bases and 9 bases, in that order; junction bases with no gene match: 10. The CDR3 consists of 14 residues. For the CDR3, the DNA is TGTGCCAGCAGAGGGACTAGCGAGGGTCGGGAGCTGTTTTTT. Protein: CASRGTSEGRELFF.